The rows below give T cell receptor beta chains drawn from one sample of a study of T cells in localized non-small cell lung cancer. Some clones are missing from TCRdb's copy, which holds only in-frame ones; the method was immunoSEQ multiplex PCR. The sample includes some 24,000 clones, 90% to 95% of them seen just once. The sequences come from peripheral blood, collected before any cancer treatment. These receptors were obtained from a woman aged 40-75 years with stage I lung adenocarcinoma. Each CDR3 is given with its conserved first and last residue. The D gene is left open where the match is weak. Part of the rows lack a size; the others show once, few, many or a class for expanded clones.

D gene,J gene,V gene,clone size,CDR3 protein,CDR3 DNA
-,TRBJ1-4,TRBV20-1,-,CSARHEKLFF,TGCAGTGCCAGACACGAAAAACTGTTTTTT
TRBD2,TRBJ2-3,TRBV7-9,-,CASSGMGGGRAKWTQYF,TGTGCCAGCAGCGGCATGGGGGGCGGGAGGGCCAAGTGGACGCAGTATTTT
-,TRBJ1-4,TRBV30,-,CAWSVLGLATSEKLFF,TGTGCCTGGAGTGTATTGGGGCTTGCAACGAGTGAAAAACTGTTTTTT
-,TRBJ2-1,TRBV13,-,CASSFPSATLGNEQFF,TGTGCCAGCAGCTTTCCTAGCGCTACATTGGGGAATGAGCAGTTCTTC
-,TRBJ2-7,TRBV7-9,-,CASSVLTYEQYF,TGTGCCAGCAGCGTCTTAACTTACGAGCAGTACTTC
-,TRBJ2-2,TRBV19,-,CASRHGAGELFF,TGTGCCAGTAGGCACGGGGCCGGGGAGCTGTTTTTT
-,TRBJ1-1,TRBV9,-,CASSPDRSLNTEAFF,TGTGCCAGCAGCCCCGACCGCAGTTTGAACACTGAAGCTTTCTTT
-,TRBJ2-6,TRBV6-5,-,CASSYLDRANVLTF,TGTGCCAGCAGTTACTTGGACAGGGCCAACGTCCTGACTTTC
TRBD1,TRBJ1-2,TRBV5-1,-,CASNVGTDTSTLYGYTF,TGCGCCAGCAATGTGGGGACAGACACATCAACCCTCTATGGCTACACCTTC
-,TRBJ2-2,TRBV6-6,-,CASSLIGPGTTGELFF,TGTGCCAGCAGTTTAATCGGACCCGGGACGACCGGGGAGCTGTTTTTT
-,TRBJ2-2,TRBV28,-,CASSLPRGGNTGELFF,TGTGCCAGCAGTTTACCCCGGGGCGGAAACACCGGGGAGCTGTTTTTT
-,TRBJ2-7,TRBV7-2,-,CASSGPPSVDQYF,TGTGCCAGCAGCGGACCCCCTAGTGTGGACCAGTACTTC
TRBD1,TRBJ2-1,TRBV30,-,CAWRGQGEQFF,TGTGCCTGGAGGGGACAGGGAGAGCAGTTCTTC
-,TRBJ2-7,TRBV19,-,CASSFGVLPYEQYF,TGTGCCAGTAGTTTCGGGGTCCTACCCTACGAGCAGTACTTC
-,TRBJ2-7,TRBV4-2,once,CASSQATGALPSGEQYF,TGTGCCAGCAGCCAGGCTACGGGGGCCCTCCCCAGTGGCGAGCAGTACTTC
TRBD1,TRBJ2-1,TRBV7-9,-,CASGTGTGLYNEQFF,TGTGCCAGCGGAACCGGGACAGGGCTTTACAATGAGCAGTTCTTC
-,TRBJ2-1,TRBV6-5,-,CASSYSTRNEQFF,TGTGCCAGCAGTTACTCTACTAGGAATGAGCAGTTCTTC
TRBD2,TRBJ2-4,TRBV5-1,-,CASSYASGSDIQYF,TGCGCCAGCAGCTACGCTAGCGGGAGCGACATTCAGTACTTC
TRBD1,TRBJ2-1,TRBV30,-,CAWSSDRVSYNEQFF,TGTGCCTGGAGCTCGGACAGGGTTTCCTACAATGAGCAGTTCTTC
-,TRBJ2-7,TRBV2,-,CASSFGGTVDEQYF,TGTGCCAGCAGTTTCGGGGGTACAGTGGACGAGCAGTACTTC
-,TRBJ1-2,TRBV28,once,CASSFEGNYGYTF,TGTGCCAGCAGTTTCGAGGGTAACTATGGCTACACCTTC
-,TRBJ2-1,TRBV19,-,CASSKRGYNEQFF,TGTGCCAGTTCAAAAAGGGGTTACAATGAGCAGTTCTTC
-,TRBJ2-7,TRBV28,-,CASRPIVDFYEQYF,TGTGCCAGCCGACCGATCGTAGACTTTTACGAGCAGTACTTC
-,TRBJ2-1,TRBV2,-,CASSSWSPYNEQFF,TGTGCCAGCAGTTCTTGGAGCCCCTACAATGAGCAGTTCTTC
TRBD1,TRBJ2-7,TRBV4-1,-,CASSPGTGGSAEQYF,TGCGCCAGCAGCCCGGGGACAGGGGGTTCGGCCGAGCAGTACTTC
TRBD2,TRBJ2-3,TRBV7-8,-,CASSLRLAGGADTQYF,TGTGCCAGCAGCTTGCGACTAGCGGGAGGGGCAGATACGCAGTATTTT
TRBD2,TRBJ2-1,TRBV7-9,-,CASSLFAGGAYNEQFF,TGTGCCAGCAGCTTATTTGCGGGAGGCGCCTACAATGAGCAGTTCTTC
-,TRBJ1-5,TRBV18,once,CASSPREGNNQPQHF,TGTGCCAGCTCACCACGGGAGGGGAACAATCAGCCCCAGCATTTT
TRBD2,TRBJ2-3,TRBV6-4,-,CASSQTSGSTDTQYF,TGTGCCAGCAGTCAGACTAGCGGGAGCACAGATACGCAGTATTTT
-,TRBJ2-5,TRBV29-1,-,CSVGGGNVQETQYF,TGCAGCGTTGGGGGGGGCAACGTACAAGAGACCCAGTACTTC
-,TRBJ2-1,TRBV6-1,few,CASAYNEQFF,TGTGCCAGCGCGTACAATGAGCAGTTCTTC
TRBD1,TRBJ2-7,TRBV28,-,CASSRTGTGSHEQYF,TGTGCCAGCAGTCGAACCGGGACAGGATCCCACGAGCAGTACTTC
TRBD2,TRBJ2-3,TRBV29-1,-,CSGRGRYTDTQYF,TGCAGCGGACGCGGGAGGTACACAGATACGCAGTATTTT
-,TRBJ2-7,TRBV9,-,CASSPRTVAYEQYF,TGTGCCAGCAGCCCCCGGACAGTAGCCTACGAGCAGTACTTC
-,TRBJ1-2,TRBV5-1,-,CASSPPGDDYGYTF,TGCGCCAGCAGCCCCCCAGGGGATGACTATGGCTACACCTTC
-,TRBJ2-1,TRBV6-4,-,CASSGDHGREQFF,TGTGCCAGCAGTGGGGACCACGGGCGTGAGCAGTTCTTC
-,TRBJ1-4,TRBV28,-,CASSLGGDGEKLFF,TGTGCCAGCAGTTTAGGAGGGGATGGCGAAAAACTGTTTTTT
TRBD1,TRBJ2-2,TRBV18,-,CASPDRANTGELFF,TGTGCCAGCCCCGACAGGGCGAACACCGGGGAGCTGTTTTTT
TRBD2,TRBJ2-1,TRBV5-4,-,CASSLPGLASNEQFF,TGTGCCAGCAGCCTACCGGGACTAGCGTCGAATGAGCAGTTCTTC